These 27 T cell receptor beta chains originate from one sample sequenced in a study of T cell responses to AZD1222 COVID-19 vaccine. Method: immunoSEQ multiplex PCR; TCRdb's copy keeps in-frame clones and lacks some. The sample holds 95,000 to 150,000 clones, about 90% seen once. Sequencing used peripheral blood, obtained on day 0 of AZD1222 vaccination. Receptors originate from an adult in good health.

The chain is built from TRBV24-1 and TRBJ1-5; perhaps TRBD1 as D (6 bases). The V end lost 5 bases, the J end lost 0 bases, and 10 bases lay between the germline ends. The germline gives CDR1 KGHDR, CDR2 SFDVKD. CDR3 length: 15 amino acids. CDR3 bases: TGTGCCACCAGTGGTAGACAGGATAGCAATCAGCCCCAGCATTTT. Encoded protein: CATSGRQDSNQPQHF.

J is TRBJ2-1 and V is TRBV25-1; a weak D match, TRBD2 (5 bases). Germline V gene lookup returns CDR1 MGHDK and CDR2 SYGVNS. This CDR3 spans 12 amino acids. Trimming took 0 bases from V and 10 from J, leaving 7 bases between them. The DNA of the CDR3 is TGTGCCAGCAGTGAATATAGCGAGGAGCAGTTCTTC. Protein: CASSEYSEEQFF.

V gene TRBV28 combines with J gene TRBJ2-7, with D hard to call. The V and J ends lost 6 bases and 4 bases respectively, with 16 bases between them. The germline gives CDR1 MDHEN, CDR2 SYDVKM. This CDR3 contains 14 residues. The CDR3 is CASREHGPPYEQYF. CDR3 nucleotide sequence: TGTGCCAGCAGGGAGCACGGACCTCCGTACGAGCAGTACTTC.

The chain carries TRBV29-1 and TRBJ1-4, with D uncertain. The V and J ends lost 7 bases and 0 bases respectively, with 6 bases between them. Germline assignment: CDR1 SQVTM and CDR2 ANQGSEA. This CDR3 comprises 12 residues. CDR3 sequence reads: CSAGATNEKLFF. Here the CDR3 DNA reads TGCAGCGCGGGAGCAACTAATGAAAAACTGTTTTTT.

The chain uses TRBV27 and TRBJ2-7; D remains unclear. The ends were cut back, 0 bases at V and 4 bases at J, with 7 bases in the middle. This CDR3 has 13 residues. Germline values: CDR1 MNHEY, CDR2 SMNVEV (reference sequence). This CDR3 reads CASSLSVGYEQYF. DNA of the CDR3: TGTGCCAGCAGTTTATCCGTGGGGTACGAGCAGTACTTC.

The V and J genes are TRBV7-9 and TRBJ1-1; D not certain. From germline, CDR1 is SEHNR and CDR2 FQNEAQ (reference sequence). Trimming stripped 2 bases from V and 1 base from J, with 11 bases between. CDR3 length equals 15 residues. The CDR3 DNA reads as TGTGCCAGCAGCTTAAGCCCTGACGGGAACACTGAAGCTTTCTTT. As protein: CASSLSPDGNTEAFF.

The rearrangement links TRBV19 to TRBJ2-5; no clear D gene. The germline V gene has CDR1 LNHDA and CDR2 SQIVND (reference sequence). With 5 bases removed from V and 2 bases from J, the gap between germline ends came to 3 bases. There are 11 residues in the CDR3. The CDR3 region has the DNA TGTGCCAGTAGTCAACAAGAGACCCAGTACTTC. This gives the protein CASSQQETQYF.

The chain employs TRBV19 and TRBJ1-5; D unresolved. V lost 5 bases and J 1 base, leaving 21 bases between the germline ends. Germline CDR1 reads LNHDA; CDR2 reads SQIVND (reference sequence). This CDR3 has 18 amino acids. The CDR3 reads CASSLYRWRNSSNQPQHF. The CDR3, as DNA: TGTGCCAGTAGTCTGTACCGTTGGCGGAACTCAAGCAATCAGCCCCAGCATTTT.

This chain connects TRBV6-5 to TRBJ2-7; 9 bases are shared with TRBD1. Germline CDR1 and CDR2: MNHEY and SVGAGI. This CDR3 region has 15 residues. After removal of 6 bases from V and 7 bases from J, the junction contained 13 bases not matched to a gene. This chain's CDR3 is CASSPKRDRVPEQYF. The CDR3 bases are TGTGCCAGCAGCCCCAAGCGGGACAGGGTTCCGGAGCAGTACTTC.

The rearrangement uses TRBV7-9 and TRBJ2-3; TRBD1 matches 7 bases. With V trimmed by 3 bases and J by 1 base, 7 bases remained unmatched. Germline V gives CDR1 SEHNR, CDR2 FQNEAQ (reference sequence). This CDR3 is built from 16 residues. The DNA for the CDR3 is TGTGCCAGCAGCTTGAAGACAGGGCGCGGCACAGATACGCAGTATTTT. Protein: CASSLKTGRGTDTQYF.

The V gene is TRBV2, the J gene TRBJ1-1; 7 nucleotides agree with TRBD1. From germline, CDR1 is SNHLY and CDR2 FYNNEI. With V trimmed by 7 bases and J by 10 bases, 12 bases remained unmatched. The CDR3 spans 13 residues. For the CDR3, the DNA is TGTGCCAGCACTCTGACAGGGAGGGGGGTAGCTTTCTTT. Amino acid sequence: CASTLTGRGVAFF.

There are a few counts of this clone. V gene TRBV4-1 combines with J gene TRBJ2-1, with TRBD2 matching 11 bases. The CDR3 has 16 residues. V shed 3 bases and J 8 bases; nucleotides not matched to a gene: 9. The germline CDR1 and CDR2 sequences are MGHRA and YSYEKL. The CDR3: CASSQKIAGGPYEQFF. The CDR3 nucleotides read TGCGCCAGCAGCCAGAAAATAGCGGGAGGGCCATATGAGCAGTTCTTC.

This chain uses TRBV29-1 with TRBJ1-2; TRBD1 might be the D (5 bases). V lost 1 base and J lost 5, with 23 bases in between. The CDR3 runs to 17 residues. Germline values: CDR1 SQVTM, CDR2 ANQGSEA. The CDR3 region is CSVEGLRDGRAYYGYTF. The DNA for the CDR3 is TGCAGCGTTGAAGGGCTCAGGGATGGAAGGGCCTATTATGGCTACACCTTC. The whole variable domain, filled in from reference TRBV29-1 and TRBJ1-2, reads SAVISQKPSRDICQRGTSLTIQCQVDSQVTMMFWYRQQPGQSLTLIATANQGSEATYESGFVIDKFPISRPNLTFSTLTVSNMSPEDSSIYLCSVEGLRDGRAYYGYTFGSGTRLTVV.

The genes are TRBV9 and TRBJ2-7; a possible D gene is TRBD1 (6 bases). Trimming pared 3 bases from V and 5 bases from J, leaving 15 bases between. In germline, CDR1 is SGDLS, CDR2 YYNGEE. CDR3 length: 14 residues. The CDR3, as DNA: TGTGCCAGCAGCGAGGACAGTTGGGGCGACGAGCAGTACTTC. The encoded protein is CASSEDSWGDEQYF.

This chain connects TRBV27 to TRBJ2-2; no firm D call. V was trimmed by 3 bases and J by 6 bases, leaving 2 bases between them. The CDR3 runs 11 residues. Germline CDR1 is MNHEY and CDR2 is SMNVEV (reference sequence). This CDR3 reads CASSFSGELFF. Written as DNA, the CDR3 is TGTGCCAGCAGTTTCTCCGGGGAGCTGTTTTTT.

The V call is TRBV18, the J call TRBJ1-5, with TRBD1 matching 7 bases. This CDR3 contains 17 residues. V trimming: 4 bases; J trimming: 3 bases; junction bases outside the gene matches: 12. Germline loops: CDR1 KGHSH, CDR2 LQKENI. CDR3 sequence (DNA): TGTGCCAGCTCACACGCCCTGGGACAGCAGTTCAATCAGCCCCAGCATTTT. Translation gives CASSHALGQQFNQPQHF.

CDR3 nucleotides: TGTGCCAGCAGGACCGGGGGGGACAACTATGGCTACACCTTC. This codes for CASRTGGDNYGYTF. V and J are TRBV28 and TRBJ1-2; perhaps TRBD1 as D (5 bases). CDR1 is MDHEN, CDR2 SYDVKM, per germline. The V and J ends lost 6 bases and 2 bases respectively, with 13 bases between them. The CDR3 is 14 residues long.

The V and J genes are TRBV4-3 and TRBJ2-3; 9 nucleotides line up with TRBD2. Losses at the gene ends were 0 bases for V and 6 bases for J; bases not matched to a gene: 13. There are 18 residues in the CDR3. The germline CDR1 and CDR2 sequences are LGHNA and YSLEER. For the CDR3, the DNA is TGCGCCAGCAGCCAAGACAGGTTGGCGGGAGGGGTTTGGGATACGCAGTATTTT. Amino acids: CASSQDRLAGGVWDTQYF.

This clone has only one observation. One end of the junction varies from germline; a read error may be responsible. The J gene is TRBJ2-5, the V gene TRBV3-1 (or the pseudogene TRBV3-2); D possibly corresponds to TRBD1 (7 bases). The length of the CDR3 is 14 residues. The germline V gene has CDR1 LGHDT and CDR2 YNNKEL (reference sequence). Here the CDR3 reads CASSRGTAQETQYF. In nucleotides, the CDR3 is TGTGCCAGCAGCCGCGGGACAGCCCAAGAAACCCAGTACTTC.

Only one count was recorded for this clone. The V and J genes are TRBV7-9 and TRBJ2-1, with a tentative D call TRBD2 (5 bases). The germline V and J ends were trimmed by 0 bases and 5 bases, with 11 bases remaining between them. The CDR3 is made up of 15 amino acids. Germline lookup yields CDR1 SEHNR and CDR2 FQNEAQ (reference sequence). CDR3 nucleotide sequence: TGTGCCAGCAGCTTAGCTCTGGGAGTCGACAATGAGCAGTTCTTC. Translated, it gives CASSLALGVDNEQFF.

This clone was seen only a few times. This chain links TRBV27 with TRBJ2-7; 9 bases match TRBD1. V lost 10 bases, J lost 2 bases, and 6 bases stayed unmatched. This CDR3 is built from 13 residues. From germline, CDR1 is MNHEY and CDR2 SMNVEV (reference sequence). The CDR3 is CATRTGDPYEQYF. CDR3 coding DNA: TGTGCCACCCGGACAGGGGACCCCTACGAGCAGTACTTC.

The chain combines TRBV4-1 with TRBJ2-7, with D possibly being TRBD1 or TRBD2 (5 bases each). Trimming removed 0 bases from V and 5 bases from J, with 20 bases in between. Looked up from germline, CDR1 is MGHRA and CDR2 is YSYEKL. The CDR3 covers 17 residues. The CDR3: CASSQEGVGRRVNEQYF. For the CDR3, the DNA is TGCGCCAGCAGCCAAGAGGGGGTCGGCAGACGGGTCAACGAGCAGTACTTC.

J is TRBJ2-2 and V is TRBV5-1; 7 nucleotides align to TRBD1. Germline CDR1 and CDR2: SGHRS and YFSETQ. The CDR3 runs to 14 residues. Trimming cost V 7 bases and J 13 bases; bases outside gene matches: 16. The CDR3 DNA reads TGCGCCAGCGGAACGACAGGGACGGACGGAGGGCTGTTTTTT. Amino acid sequence: CASGTTGTDGGLFF.

This clone was seen only a few times. This chain links TRBV4-1 with TRBJ1-3; no reliable D call. The germline V and J ends were trimmed by 0 bases and 0 bases, with 18 bases remaining between them. This CDR3 spans 19 amino acids. Germline V lookup: CDR1 MGHRA, CDR2 YSYEKL. As DNA, the CDR3 is TGCGCCAGCAGCCAAGATTACGAGAAGTGGGCCAACTCTGGAAACACCATATATTTT. Amino acids: CASSQDYEKWANSGNTIYF.

The chain carries TRBV10-3 and TRBJ1-4, with TRBD1 matching over 8 bases. V dropped 5 bases and J dropped 5; count of bases not matched to a gene: 7. CDR1 ENHRY and CDR2 SYGVKD come from the germline V gene. The CDR3 is 15 residues long. This CDR3 is CAISSGTGGNEKLFF. The CDR3 DNA sequence: TGTGCCATCAGTTCTGGGACAGGAGGGAATGAAAAACTGTTTTTT.

This chain links TRBV5-1 with TRBJ1-2, with 11 positions matching TRBD1. Per the germline V gene, CDR1 is SGHRS and CDR2 is YFSETQ. The CDR3 loop spans 14 amino acids. J gave up 5 bases and V 4 bases, and 4 bases lay outside the gene matches. CDR3 residues: CASSGGTGGYGYTF. CDR3 DNA sequence: TGCGCCAGCAGCGGCGGGACAGGGGGTTATGGCTACACCTTC.

The rearrangement links TRBV5-6 to TRBJ1-5; TRBD1 aligns across 8 bases. The CDR3 runs to 16 residues. The trim removed 3 bases at V and 0 bases at J, leaving 5 bases unmatched. Looked up from germline, CDR1 is SGHDT and CDR2 is YYEEEE. CDR3 in amino acids: CASSSLDRDSNQPQHF. CDR3 DNA sequence: TGTGCCAGCAGCTCCTTGGACAGGGATAGCAATCAGCCCCAGCATTTT.